This TCR beta chain came from a study of cytomegalovirus exposure and HLA in healthy donors. Findings and limits, study-wide: Accurate predictions that matched the HLA-A and HLA-B alleles of most subjects were reportedly made from TCR beta sequences. In a later analysis, a missense DCLRE1C variant was linked to TCR beta V- and J-gene trimming.

With regard to this clone: Its antigen is not identified.

The PCR was carried out with 60 Vbeta primers and 13 Jbeta primers. Per the study methods: Later reanalysis found around 74 million unique TCR beta chains, approximately 11 million of them shared. The protocol was immunoSEQ multiplex PCR, while the TCRdb copy is restricted to in-frame clones and leaves out a portion. Clonal size and the V and J genes are those of that table, whereas D and trimming came from the DNA. This sample has some 140,000 clones, with roughly three quarters found just once. This CDR3 has 14 amino acids. Germline CDR1 reads MNHNY; CDR2 reads SVGAGI (reference sequence). Trimming cost V 5 bases and J 4 bases; bases outside gene matches: 6.

This TCR was sampled from a young man in good health and CMV-seronegative. The sample consisted of PBMCs. The rearrangement links TRBV6-6 to TRBJ1-2; 8 nucleotides agree with TRBD1. In DNA, the CDR3 is TGTGCCAGCAGTGACCTACAGGGGGGCTATGGCTACACCTTC. Translating it yields CASSDLQGGYGYTF.